Each of the 27 T cell receptor beta chains below was sequenced from the same sample in a study of post-analysis software for immune sequencing data. Unique molecular identifiers were carried by the TCR beta cDNA libraries. In TCRdb, the PCR reads were re-called with MiXCR into one record per CDR3 protein. The sample yields over 700,000 distinct CDR3 sequences, approximately 30% seen once. Their antigens are not known. Broader study findings: A few TRBV segments occurring more often in patients than controls included TRBV5-6, TRBV5-1 and TRBV20-1.

Sequenced material: blood. The receptors were gathered from a girl aged 5 to 17 with multiple sclerosis.

DNA for the CDR3: TGTGCCAGTAGTATAGTCGGACAGGGGACAGATACGCAGTATTTT. This sequence encodes CASSIVGQGTDTQYF. V is TRBV19 and J is TRBJ2-3; TRBD1 agrees at 9 bases. The CDR3 loop spans 15 amino acids. CDR1 LNHDA and CDR2 SQIVND come from the germline V gene (reference sequence). V shed 1 base and J 3 bases; nucleotides not matched to a gene: 2.

This chain uses TRBV12-3 or TRBV12-4 with TRBJ2-2, with D unresolved. The CDR3 runs 15 residues. V lost 3 bases to trimming and J lost 5 bases, with 13 bases between them. The CDR3 DNA reads as TGTGCCAGCAGTTTCTGGATACCTAGGACCGGGGAGCTGTTTTTT. This sequence encodes CASSFWIPRTGELFF.

The CDR3 DNA sequence: TGTGCCAGCAGCTTAGGGGGGCGGCCGGGGGGTGGGGAGCAGTTCTTC. It translates to CASSLGGRPGGGEQFF. This chain links TRBV7-2 with TRBJ2-1; possible D gene TRBD2, 7 bases. The CDR3 runs 16 residues. Germline V gene sequence: CDR1 SGHTA, CDR2 FQGNSA. Trimming took 1 base from V and 10 from J, leaving 20 bases between them.

The rearrangement uses TRBV6-5 and TRBJ1-2; D is unresolved. Germline V gives CDR1 MNHEY, CDR2 SVGAGI. The CDR3 covers 14 residues. V was clipped by 2 bases and J by 4 bases, with 11 bases between them. CDR3 residues: CASSYERESYGYTF. For the CDR3, the DNA is TGTGCCAGCAGTTACGAGAGGGAAAGCTATGGCTACACCTTC.

This chain links TRBV12-3 or TRBV12-4 with TRBJ2-2; D is uncertain. The CDR3 contains 15 residues. With 3 bases removed from V and 4 bases from J, the gap between germline ends came to 12 bases. The DNA of the CDR3 is TGTGCCAGCAGTTTGGGCCTAGGTCGCACCGGGGAGCTGTTTTTT. This sequence encodes CASSLGLGRTGELFF.

V and J are TRBV7-2 and TRBJ1-1, with D possibly matching TRBD1 (6 bases). Trimming removed 3 bases from V and 1 base from J, with 15 bases in between. The V gene's germline CDR1 is SGHTA and CDR2 FQGNSA. The CDR3 spans 16 residues. The CDR3 loop is CASSLKGPRGNTEAFF. In DNA, the CDR3 is TGTGCCAGCAGCTTGAAGGGTCCCAGGGGGAACACTGAAGCTTTCTTT. The full variable domain, completed using reference TRBV7-2 and TRBJ1-1, is GAGVSQSPSNKVTEKGKDVELRCDPISGHTALYWYRQSLGQGLEFLIYFQGNSAPDKSGLPSDRFSAERTGGSVSTLTIQRTQQEDSAVYLCASSLKGPRGNTEAFFGQGTRLTVV.

The V gene is TRBV11-3, the J gene TRBJ2-5; perhaps TRBD1 as D (6 bases). CDR3 length: 14 residues. Germline-derived CDR1 and CDR2 are SGHNT and YENEEA. The V gene lost 5 bases and the J gene lost 5 bases, with 15 bases spanning the gap. In DNA, the CDR3 is TGTGCCAGCAGCAATCCGGGACATCGGGAGACCCAGTACTTC. Its translation is CASSNPGHRETQYF.

This clonotype was seen a handful of times. V is TRBV5-5 and J is TRBJ2-7; 9 bases are shared with TRBD1. The germline V gene encodes CDR1 SGHKS and CDR2 YYEKEE (reference sequence). CDR3 length equals 14 residues. J lost 7 bases, V lost 4 bases, and 9 bases had no gene match. The DNA for the CDR3 is TGTGCCAGCAGCGGGGACAGGGTTTGGGAGGAGCAGTACTTC. Amino acids: CASSGDRVWEEQYF.

J is TRBJ2-1 and V is TRBV29-1; the D call may be TRBD1 or TRBD2 (5 bases each). Germline CDR1 and CDR2: SQVTM and ANQGSEA. Deletions cut 6 bases from V and 8 bases from J, with 14 bases between. The CDR3 contains 12 residues. CDR3 amino acids: CSVQRGGDEQFF. CDR3 nucleotides: TGCAGCGTCCAGAGGGGTGGTGATGAGCAGTTCTTC.

This clonotype came up a few times. The V and J genes are TRBV28 and TRBJ1-4; a weak D match, TRBD1 (6 bases). This CDR3 comprises 12 residues. V was pared by 5 bases and J by 8 bases, with 9 bases between. Germline V lookup: CDR1 MDHEN, CDR2 SYDVKM. The CDR3 nucleotides read TGTGCCAGCAGTGGAGGGGGGGAAAAACTGTTTTTT. It yields the protein CASSGGGEKLFF. Drawing the rest from reference TRBV28 and TRBJ1-4, the complete variable domain is DVKVTQSSRYLVKRTGEKVFLECVQDMDHENMFWYRQDPGLGLRLIYFSYDVKMKEKGDIPEGYSVSREKKERFSLILESASTNQTSMYLCASSGGGEKLFFGSGTQLSVL.

This clonotype was observed many times. The J gene is TRBJ2-5, the V gene TRBV4-2, with D perhaps given as TRBD1 or TRBD2 (6 bases each). V was clipped by 10 bases and J by 4 bases, with 10 bases between them. CDR3 length: 11 amino acids. The germline CDR1 and CDR2 sequences are LGHNA and YNFKEQ. The chain's CDR3 is CATGGGETQYF. CDR3 sequence (DNA): TGTGCCACCGGAGGGGGAGAGACCCAGTACTTC.

V gene TRBV10-3 combines with J gene TRBJ1-5; 10 nucleotides match TRBD1. The junction had 5 bases not matched to a gene; V was cut back by 4 bases and J by 8 bases. Germline V gene sequence: CDR1 ENHRY, CDR2 SYGVKD. CDR3 length equals 14 residues. As DNA, the CDR3 is TGTGCCATCAGTGGGGACAGGGGAATTGAGCCCCAGCATTTT. Protein sequence: CAISGDRGIEPQHF.

This clonotype has just a few counts. The CDR3 coding sequence is TGCAGTGCAAACAGGTTCGTGCGAGCGGGTCCAGGGGTGGAGCAGTTCTTC. Its translation is CSANRFVRAGPGVEQFF. V gene TRBV29-1 combines with J gene TRBJ2-1; either TRBD1 or TRBD2 may supply D (6 bases each). The V gene's germline CDR1 is SQVTM and CDR2 ANQGSEA. CDR3 length equals 17 residues.

The chain has TRBV4-3 and TRBJ2-6; the match to TRBD2 covers 7 bases. CDR3 size: 16 residues. V lost 0 bases to trimming and J lost 3 bases; unmatched junction nucleotides: 2. The germline V gene encodes CDR1 LGHNA and CDR2 YSLEER. The CDR3 reads CASSQDAGVGANVLTF. Written as DNA, the CDR3 is TGCGCCAGCAGCCAAGATGCGGGAGTTGGGGCCAACGTCCTGACTTTC.

The chain uses TRBV29-1 and TRBJ2-7; no clear D. CDR1 SQVTM and CDR2 ANQGSEA come from the germline V gene. The CDR3 has 12 amino acids. Trimming pared 2 bases from V and 7 bases from J, leaving 12 bases between. The CDR3 sequence: CSVEPNGNEQYF. In DNA form, the CDR3 reads TGCAGCGTTGAACCCAATGGGAATGAGCAGTACTTC.

In its sample, this clonotype was seen many times. CDR3 sequence (DNA): TGTGCCAGCAGCTTAGGGAAGCTACTAGCGGAGTACAATGAGCAGTTCTTC. Its protein product is CASSLGKLLAEYNEQFF. The V gene is TRBV7-9, the J gene TRBJ2-1; 8 nucleotides align to TRBD2. V lost 1 base and J lost 4; bases outside the gene matches: 9. The CDR3 totals 17 residues. Germline loops: CDR1 SEHNR, CDR2 FQNEAQ (reference sequence).

This chain uses TRBV2 with TRBJ2-3, with 14 bases that match TRBD2. Germline V gene lookup returns CDR1 SNHLY and CDR2 FYNNEI. The V segment lost 6 bases and the J segment 6 bases; nucleotides outside the gene matches: 11. This CDR3 is 17 amino acids long. CDR3 nucleotides: TGTGCCAGCAGCGAACCGGGACTAGCGGGAGCGAGGGATACGCAGTATTTT. This codes for CASSEPGLAGARDTQYF.

This clonotype was observed a handful of times. V is TRBV7-2 and J is TRBJ1-5, with 9 bases lining up with TRBD1. The V segment lost 4 bases and the J segment 4 bases; nucleotides outside the gene matches: 5. CDR3 size: 15 residues. The germline V gene encodes CDR1 SGHTA and CDR2 FQGNSA. The DNA for the CDR3 is TGTGCCAGCAGCTACAGGACAGGGGAAAATCAGCCCCAGCATTTT. Translated, it gives CASSYRTGENQPQHF.

In its sample, this clonotype was seen a few times. The genes are TRBV7-9 and TRBJ1-2, with D possibly matching TRBD1 (5 bases). From germline, CDR1 is SEHNR and CDR2 FQNEAQ (reference sequence). This CDR3 has 12 residues. V was clipped by 5 bases and J by 7 bases, with 11 bases between them. Here the CDR3 DNA reads TGTGCCAGCAGCGGGGACGTCAGTGGCTACACCTTC. This translates into CASSGDVSGYTF.

This sequence joins TRBV7-9 and TRBJ2-5, with D possibly being TRBD1 or TRBD2 (6 bases each). CDR3 size: 16 residues. Trimming shortened V by 5 bases and J by 5 bases, and 21 bases separated the two germline ends. The germline V gene has CDR1 SEHNR and CDR2 FQNEAQ (reference sequence). CDR3 sequence reads: CASSPANSGALETQYF. The CDR3 DNA follows: TGTGCCAGCAGCCCCGCCAACTCGGGGGCCTTGGAGACCCAGTACTTC.

This clonotype has a single count. V usage is TRBV25-1 and J usage is TRBJ1-1, with D possibly matching TRBD1 (5 bases). The germline V gene encodes CDR1 MGHDK and CDR2 SYGVNS. The CDR3 totals 16 residues. V gave up 2 bases and J gave up 3 bases, with 16 bases separating them. The CDR3 DNA reads as TGTGCCAGCAGTGAACGGGGGGGGGTTAAAGACACTGAAGCTTTCTTT. Encoded protein: CASSERGGVKDTEAFF.

Of note for this clonotype: This may stem from a read error, because a much larger clone lies one nucleotide away. The rearrangement joins TRBV6-5 to TRBJ1-1; TRBD1 agrees at 7 bases. J was trimmed by 5 bases and V by 6 bases; bases with no gene match: 6. Germline V gene sequence: CDR1 MNHEY, CDR2 SVGAGI. The CDR3 has 13 residues. The CDR3 DNA reads TGTGCCAGCAGCTCGACAGGGAAGACTGAAGCTTTCTTT. Translated: CASSSTGKTEAFF.

There are many counts of this clonotype. This chain links TRBV6-5 with TRBJ2-3, with TRBD1 as a possible D gene (7 bases). Germline V gene sequence: CDR1 MNHEY, CDR2 SVGAGI. This CDR3 has 15 amino acids. V lost 6 bases and J 3 bases, leaving 16 bases between the germline ends. The CDR3 DNA reads as TGTGCCAGCAGGGAGGGGGCGCATGTGACAGATACGCAGTATTTT. Encoded protein: CASREGAHVTDTQYF.

J is TRBJ2-2 and V is TRBV5-5; D not certain. This CDR3 contains 14 residues. Germline lookup yields CDR1 SGHKS and CDR2 YYEKEE (reference sequence). The V gene lost 0 bases and the J gene lost 0 bases, with 3 bases spanning the gap. CDR3 DNA: TGTGCCAGCAGCTTGGCGCCGAACACCGGGGAGCTGTTTTTT. Translating it yields CASSLAPNTGELFF.

J is TRBJ2-1 and V is TRBV28; 9 nucleotides match TRBD2. The CDR3 totals 16 residues. Germline CDR1 MDHEN, CDR2 SYDVKM. Trimming at V came to 6 bases and at J to 3 bases, leaving 9 bases not matched to a gene. The CDR3: CASRASGTKNYNEQFF. The DNA for the CDR3 is TGTGCCAGCAGGGCTAGCGGGACGAAAAACTACAATGAGCAGTTCTTC.

V is TRBV10-3 and J is TRBJ2-6; D may be TRBD1 or TRBD2 (5 bases each). Germline V gene data show CDR1 as ENHRY and CDR2 as SYGVKD. CDR3 length equals 15 residues. Trimming took 9 bases from V and 0 from J, leaving 12 bases between them. This CDR3 reads CAIEPGTSGANVLTF. In nucleotides, the CDR3 is TGTGCCATTGAACCCGGGACCTCTGGGGCCAACGTCCTGACTTTC.

This clonotype was recorded a few times. The chain couples TRBV5-6 to TRBJ2-1; D call uncertain. V shed 0 bases and J shed 2 bases, with 15 bases lying between them. The length of the CDR3 is 17 residues. Germline loops: CDR1 SGHDT, CDR2 YYEEEE. Written as DNA, the CDR3 is TGTGCCAGCAGCTTGGCCTTAAGTGGGAAGACCTACAATGAGCAGTTCTTC. This gives the protein CASSLALSGKTYNEQFF. The entire variable domain, with the rest obtained from reference TRBV5-6 and TRBJ2-1, is as follows: DAGVTQSPTHLIKTRGQQVTLRCSPKSGHDTVSWYQQALGQGPQFIFQYYEEEERQRGNFPDRFSGHQFPNYSSELNVNALLLGDSALYLCASSLALSGKTYNEQFFGPGTRLTVL.